This T cell receptor beta chain is drawn from a study of T cells expressing NK-cell markers. In the study overall: According to the study, TCR beta repertoires originated from sorted CD3+CD56+NKG2C+, CD3+CD56+NKG2C- and CD3+CD56-NKG2C+ T cells. Within the sequenced cohort of eight donors, seven exhibited HCMV seropositivity and one was seronegative.

The CDR3 sequence is 17 residues long. Germline loops: CDR1 LGHDT, CDR2 YNNKEL (reference sequence). Findings of the study overall: Among CD8+ T cells from six donors, dominant NKG2C+ clonotypes accounted for about 1.0-7.0%.

Remarks on this clonotype: The target antigen is unknown.

Libraries used 5'RACE template switching adding universal primer site and UMIs. TCRdb reprocessed the 5' RACE reads and keeps a single row for each CDR3 protein, giving no DNA. The sample shows about 540,000 distinct CDR3 sequences, and 3% to 4.5% sits with its ten largest clones. The chain employs TRBV3-1 and TRBJ2-3; the D call from TCRdb, TRBD1, cannot be confirmed without DNA. Sequenced: blood T cells: a sorted CD56 or NKG2C T cell subset, CD4+ or CD8+ T cells, or bulk PBMC T cells (not recorded which). The receptor was derived from a man between 18 and 29 years old in good health. The CDR3: CASSRALGGIGADTQYF.